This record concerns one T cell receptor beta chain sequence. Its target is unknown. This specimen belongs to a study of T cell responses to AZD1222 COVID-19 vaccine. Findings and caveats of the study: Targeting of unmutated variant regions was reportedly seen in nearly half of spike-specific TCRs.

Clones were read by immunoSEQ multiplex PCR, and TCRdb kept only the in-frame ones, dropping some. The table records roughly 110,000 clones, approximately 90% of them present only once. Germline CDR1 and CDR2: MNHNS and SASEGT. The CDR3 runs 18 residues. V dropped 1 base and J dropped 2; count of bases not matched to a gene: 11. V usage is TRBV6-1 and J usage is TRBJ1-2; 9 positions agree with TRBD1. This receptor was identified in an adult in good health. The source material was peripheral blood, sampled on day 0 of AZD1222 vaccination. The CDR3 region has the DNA TGTGCCAGCAGTGAAGGGTTGTGGGGACAGGGAGGGAACTATGGCTACACCTTC. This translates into CASSEGLWGQGGNYGYTF.